This T cell receptor beta chain was profiled in a study of blood T cell repertoires in COVID-19. This CDR3 spans 13 amino acids. The V gene lost 5 bases and the J gene lost 2 bases, with 9 bases spanning the gap. The V gene's germline CDR1 is SGHTA and CDR2 FQGNSA. Repertoires were generated with immunoSEQ multiplex PCR, while TCRdb's copy carries only in-frame clones and drops some. This sample has some 150,000 clones; approximately 80% occur once, and the top ten carry approximately 5%. Many counts were recorded for this clone. The chain employs TRBV7-2 and TRBJ1-2, with D hard to call. The sample taken for sequencing was peripheral blood. This sequence was found in a woman between 45 and 65 years old with acute or convalescent COVID-19. The CDR3, as DNA: TGTGCCAGCAGCCAACATCAGAACTATGGCTACACCTTC. Encoded protein: CASSQHQNYGYTF.